The clone carrying this TCR beta chain was picked up a small number of times. TCRdb reprocessed the 5' RACE reads via MiXCR and lists one record per CDR3 protein. The table records tens of thousands of distinct CDR3 sequences, around 25% of them present only once. CDR3 length equals 13 residues. The germline gives CDR1 SGHTA, CDR2 FQGNSA. V lost 11 bases and J lost 5, with 18 bases in between. This TCR was sampled from a female donor with breast cancer. The material sequenced was tumor-infiltrating naive CD4+ T cells sorted from the breast tumor. Subset reported: naive CD4+ T cells, CD4+CD45RA+CD25-. The rearrangement uses TRBV7-2 and TRBJ2-5, with D possibly being TRBD1 (7 bases). CDR3 nucleotide sequence: TGTGCCTCTACACAGGGGACTCGGGAGACCCAGTACTTC. Amino acids: CASTQGTRETQYF.